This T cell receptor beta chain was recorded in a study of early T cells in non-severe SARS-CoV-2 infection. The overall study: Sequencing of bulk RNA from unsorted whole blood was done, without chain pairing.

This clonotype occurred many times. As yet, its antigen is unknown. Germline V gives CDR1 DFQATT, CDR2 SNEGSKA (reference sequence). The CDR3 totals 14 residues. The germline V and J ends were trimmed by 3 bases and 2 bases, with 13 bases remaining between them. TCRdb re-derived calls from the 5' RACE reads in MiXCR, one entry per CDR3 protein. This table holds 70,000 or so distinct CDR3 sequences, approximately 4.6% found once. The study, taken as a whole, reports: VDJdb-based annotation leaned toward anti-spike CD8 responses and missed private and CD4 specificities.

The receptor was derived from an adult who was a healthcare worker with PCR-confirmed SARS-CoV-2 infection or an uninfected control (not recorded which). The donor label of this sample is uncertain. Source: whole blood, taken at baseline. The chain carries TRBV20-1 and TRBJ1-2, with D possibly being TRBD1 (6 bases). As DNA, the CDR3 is TGCAGTGCTAGTGGGGCAACAGGGAACTATGGCTACACCTTC. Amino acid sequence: CSASGATGNYGYTF.